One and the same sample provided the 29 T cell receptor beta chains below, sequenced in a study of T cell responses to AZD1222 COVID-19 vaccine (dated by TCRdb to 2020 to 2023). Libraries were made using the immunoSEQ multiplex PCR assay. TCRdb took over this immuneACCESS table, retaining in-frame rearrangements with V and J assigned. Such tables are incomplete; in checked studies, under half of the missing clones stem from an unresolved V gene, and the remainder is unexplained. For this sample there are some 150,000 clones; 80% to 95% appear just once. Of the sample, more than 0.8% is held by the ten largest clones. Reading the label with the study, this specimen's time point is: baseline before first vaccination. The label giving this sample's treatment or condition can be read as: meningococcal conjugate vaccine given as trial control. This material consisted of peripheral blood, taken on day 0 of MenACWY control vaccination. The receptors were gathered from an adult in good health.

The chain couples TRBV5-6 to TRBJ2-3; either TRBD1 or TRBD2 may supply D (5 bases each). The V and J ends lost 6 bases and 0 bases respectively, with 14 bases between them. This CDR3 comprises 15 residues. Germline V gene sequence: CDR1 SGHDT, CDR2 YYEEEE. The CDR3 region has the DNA TGTGCCAGCATCGAGGGACCGTATAGCACAGATACGCAGTATTTT. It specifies CASIEGPYSTDTQYF.

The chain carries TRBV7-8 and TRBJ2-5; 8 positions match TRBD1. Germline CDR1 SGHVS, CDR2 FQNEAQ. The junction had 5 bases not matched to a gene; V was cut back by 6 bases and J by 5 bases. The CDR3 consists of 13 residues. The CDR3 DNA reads TGTGCCAGCAGACATCAGGGGGCTGAGACCCAGTACTTC. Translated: CASRHQGAETQYF.

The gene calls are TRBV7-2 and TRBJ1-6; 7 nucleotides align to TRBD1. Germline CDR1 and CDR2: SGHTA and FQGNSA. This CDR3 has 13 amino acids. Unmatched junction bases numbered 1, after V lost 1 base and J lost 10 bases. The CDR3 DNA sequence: TGTGCCAGCAGCTTAGGACAGGGATCACCCCTCCACTTT. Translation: CASSLGQGSPLHF.

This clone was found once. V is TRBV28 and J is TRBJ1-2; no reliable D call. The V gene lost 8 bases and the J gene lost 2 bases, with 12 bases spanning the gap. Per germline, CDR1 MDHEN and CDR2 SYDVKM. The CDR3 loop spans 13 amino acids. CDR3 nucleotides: TGTGCCAGCTCCCCGGGGAGGAACTATGGCTACACCTTC. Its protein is CASSPGRNYGYTF.

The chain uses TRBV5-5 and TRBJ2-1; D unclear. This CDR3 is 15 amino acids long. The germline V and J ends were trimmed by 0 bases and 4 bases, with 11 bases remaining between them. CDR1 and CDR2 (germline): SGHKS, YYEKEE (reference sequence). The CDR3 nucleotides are TGTGCCAGCAGCTTGGAGGTGACTGGGTACAATGAGCAGTTCTTC. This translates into CASSLEVTGYNEQFF.

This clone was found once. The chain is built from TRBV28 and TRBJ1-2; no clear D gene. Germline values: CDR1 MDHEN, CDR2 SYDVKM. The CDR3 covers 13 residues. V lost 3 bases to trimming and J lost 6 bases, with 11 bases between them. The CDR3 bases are TGTGCCAGCAGTTTTCTTGGGAGCGATGGCTACACCTTC. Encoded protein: CASSFLGSDGYTF.

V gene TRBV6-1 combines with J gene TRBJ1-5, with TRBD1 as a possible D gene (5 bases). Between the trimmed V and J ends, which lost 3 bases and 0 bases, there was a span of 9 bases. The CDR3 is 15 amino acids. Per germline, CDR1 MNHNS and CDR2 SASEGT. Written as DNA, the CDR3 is TGTGCCAGCAGTGAGTGGGGGGGTAGCAATCAGCCCCAGCATTTT. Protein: CASSEWGGSNQPQHF.

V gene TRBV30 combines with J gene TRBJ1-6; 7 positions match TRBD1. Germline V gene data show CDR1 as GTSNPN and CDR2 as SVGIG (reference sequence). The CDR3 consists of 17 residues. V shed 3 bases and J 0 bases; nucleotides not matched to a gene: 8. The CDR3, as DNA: TGTGCCTGGAGGTCAGGGGGTCTAAGCTCCTATAATTCACCCCTCCACTTT. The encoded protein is CAWRSGGLSSYNSPLHF. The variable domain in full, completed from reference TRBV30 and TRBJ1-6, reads SQTIHQWPATLVQPVGSPLSLECTVEGTSNPNLYWYRQAAGRGLQLLFYSVGIGQISSEVPQNLSASRPQDRQFILSSKKLLLSDSGFYLCAWRSGGLSSYNSPLHFGNGTRLTVT.

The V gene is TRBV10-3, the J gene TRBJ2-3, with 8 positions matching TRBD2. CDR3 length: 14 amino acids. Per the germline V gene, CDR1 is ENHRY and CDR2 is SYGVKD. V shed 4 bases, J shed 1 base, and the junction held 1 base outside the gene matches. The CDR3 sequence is CAISVSGGTDTQYF. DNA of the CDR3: TGTGCCATCAGTGTTAGCGGGGGCACAGATACGCAGTATTTT.

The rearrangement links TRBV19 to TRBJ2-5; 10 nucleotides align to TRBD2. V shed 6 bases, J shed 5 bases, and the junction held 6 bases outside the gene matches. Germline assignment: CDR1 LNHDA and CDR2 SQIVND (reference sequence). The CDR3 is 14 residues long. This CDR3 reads CASRASGGTETQYF. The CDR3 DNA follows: TGTGCCAGTAGGGCTAGCGGGGGCACCGAGACCCAGTACTTC.

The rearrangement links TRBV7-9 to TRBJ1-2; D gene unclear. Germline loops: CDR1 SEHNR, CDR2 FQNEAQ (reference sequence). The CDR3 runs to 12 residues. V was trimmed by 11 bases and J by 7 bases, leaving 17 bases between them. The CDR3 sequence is CALRDRQGGYTF. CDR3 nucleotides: TGTGCCTTAAGGGATCGCCAAGGTGGCTACACCTTC.

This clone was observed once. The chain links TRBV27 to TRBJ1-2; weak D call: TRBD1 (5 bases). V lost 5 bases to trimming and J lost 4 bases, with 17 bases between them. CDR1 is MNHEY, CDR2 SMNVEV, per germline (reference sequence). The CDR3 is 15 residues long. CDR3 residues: CASSPLRGGGYGYTF. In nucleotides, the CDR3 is TGTGCCAGCAGTCCCCTCCGTGGGGGGGGCTATGGCTACACCTTC.

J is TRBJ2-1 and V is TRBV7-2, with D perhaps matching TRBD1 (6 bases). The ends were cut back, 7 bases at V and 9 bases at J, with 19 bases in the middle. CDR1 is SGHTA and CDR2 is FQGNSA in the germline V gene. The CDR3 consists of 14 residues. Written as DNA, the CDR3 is TGTGCCAGCATCCCGGTTTGGGGGCGTGGTGAGCAGTTCTTC. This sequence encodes CASIPVWGRGEQFF.

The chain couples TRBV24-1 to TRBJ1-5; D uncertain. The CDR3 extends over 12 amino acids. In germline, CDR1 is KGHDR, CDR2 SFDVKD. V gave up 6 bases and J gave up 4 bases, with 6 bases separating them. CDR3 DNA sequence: TGTGCCACCAGTTTCGGGAATCAGCCCCAGCATTTT. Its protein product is CATSFGNQPQHF.

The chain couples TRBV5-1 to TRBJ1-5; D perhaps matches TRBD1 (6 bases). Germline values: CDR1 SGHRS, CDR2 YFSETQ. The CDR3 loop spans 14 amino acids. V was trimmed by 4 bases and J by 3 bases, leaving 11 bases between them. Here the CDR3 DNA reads TGCGCCAGCAGCGAAGGGACAAACAATCAGCCCCAGCATTTT. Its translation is CASSEGTNNQPQHF.

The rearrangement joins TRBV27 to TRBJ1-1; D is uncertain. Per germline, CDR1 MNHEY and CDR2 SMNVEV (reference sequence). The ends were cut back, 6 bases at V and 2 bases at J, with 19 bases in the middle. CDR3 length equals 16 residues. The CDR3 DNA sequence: TGTGCCAGCAGCCTTACGGGGTGGGGTGGTAACACTGAAGCTTTCTTT. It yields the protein CASSLTGWGGNTEAFF.

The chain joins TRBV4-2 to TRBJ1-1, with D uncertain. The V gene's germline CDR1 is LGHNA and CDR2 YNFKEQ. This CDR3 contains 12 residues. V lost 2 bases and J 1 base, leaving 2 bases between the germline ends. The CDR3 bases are TGTGCCAGCAGCCAACCGAACACTGAAGCTTTCTTT. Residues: CASSQPNTEAFF.

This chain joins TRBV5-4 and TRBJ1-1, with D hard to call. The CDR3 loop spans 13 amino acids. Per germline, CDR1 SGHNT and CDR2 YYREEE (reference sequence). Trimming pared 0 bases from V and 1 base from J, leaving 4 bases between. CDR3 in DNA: TGTGCCAGCAGCTTGGAACAGAACACTGAAGCTTTCTTT. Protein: CASSLEQNTEAFF. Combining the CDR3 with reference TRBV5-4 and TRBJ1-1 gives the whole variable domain ETGVTQSPTHLIKTRGQQVTLRCSSQSGHNTVSWYQQALGQGPQFIFQYYREEENGRGNFPPRFSGLQFPNYSSELNVNALELDDSALYLCASSLEQNTEAFFGQGTRLTVV.

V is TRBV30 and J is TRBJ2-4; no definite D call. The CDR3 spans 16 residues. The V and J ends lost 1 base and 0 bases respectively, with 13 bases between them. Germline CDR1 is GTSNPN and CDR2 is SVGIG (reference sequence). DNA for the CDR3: TGTGCCTGGAGTGCCACGGATAGCCGAGCCAAAAACATTCAGTACTTC. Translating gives CAWSATDSRAKNIQYF.

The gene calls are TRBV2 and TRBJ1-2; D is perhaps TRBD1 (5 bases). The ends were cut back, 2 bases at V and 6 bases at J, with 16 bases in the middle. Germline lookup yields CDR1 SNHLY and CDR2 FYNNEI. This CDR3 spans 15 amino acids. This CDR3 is CASSEFARDVHGYTF. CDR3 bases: TGTGCCAGCAGTGAATTCGCCAGGGACGTACATGGCTACACCTTC.

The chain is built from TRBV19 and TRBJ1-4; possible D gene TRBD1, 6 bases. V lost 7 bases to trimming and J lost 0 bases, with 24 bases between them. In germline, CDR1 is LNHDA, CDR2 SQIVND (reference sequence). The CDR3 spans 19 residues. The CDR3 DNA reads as TGTGCCAGTACCCCCTGGAGGGTAAGGACAGCTACAACTAATGAAAAACTGTTTTTT. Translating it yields CASTPWRVRTATTNEKLFF.

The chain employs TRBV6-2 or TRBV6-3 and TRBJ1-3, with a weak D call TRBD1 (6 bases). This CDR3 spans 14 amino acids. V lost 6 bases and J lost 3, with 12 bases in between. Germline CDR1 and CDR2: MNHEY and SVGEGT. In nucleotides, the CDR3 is TGTGCCAGCAGCCGAGGACAGTTTGGAAACACCATATATTTT. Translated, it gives CASSRGQFGNTIYF.

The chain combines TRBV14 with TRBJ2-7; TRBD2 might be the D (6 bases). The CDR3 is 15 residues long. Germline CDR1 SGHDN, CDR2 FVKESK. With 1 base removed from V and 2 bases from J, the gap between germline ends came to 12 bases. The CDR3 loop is CASSQGLGPTYEQYF. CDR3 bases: TGTGCCAGCAGCCAAGGACTAGGGCCTACCTACGAGCAGTACTTC.

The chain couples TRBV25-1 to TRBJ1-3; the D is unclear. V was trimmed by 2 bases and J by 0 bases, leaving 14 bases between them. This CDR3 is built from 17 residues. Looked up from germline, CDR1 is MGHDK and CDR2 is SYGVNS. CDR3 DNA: TGTGCCAGCAGTGAACCAATTAATCTCGACTCTGGAAACACCATATATTTT. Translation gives CASSEPINLDSGNTIYF.

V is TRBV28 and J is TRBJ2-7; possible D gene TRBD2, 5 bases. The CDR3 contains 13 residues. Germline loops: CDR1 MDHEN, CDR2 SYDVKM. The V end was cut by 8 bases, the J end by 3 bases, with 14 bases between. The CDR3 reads CASGLTGIYEQYF. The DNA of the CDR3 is TGTGCCAGCGGGTTGACGGGAATCTACGAGCAGTACTTC.

The DNA for the CDR3 is TGCGCCAGCAGCTCCGGTCCCGCACCGGGCGAGCAGTACTTC. As protein: CASSSGPAPGEQYF. This chain connects TRBV5-1 to TRBJ2-7; D is uncertain. Germline V gene data show CDR1 as SGHRS and CDR2 as YFSETQ. V was clipped by 3 bases and J by 6 bases, with 16 bases between them. The CDR3 consists of 14 residues.

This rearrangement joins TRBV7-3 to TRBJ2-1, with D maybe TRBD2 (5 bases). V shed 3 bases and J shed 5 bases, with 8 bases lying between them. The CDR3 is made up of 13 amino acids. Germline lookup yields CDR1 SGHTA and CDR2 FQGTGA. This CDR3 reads CASSFTRNNEQFF. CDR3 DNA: TGTGCCAGCAGCTTTACTAGGAACAATGAGCAGTTCTTC. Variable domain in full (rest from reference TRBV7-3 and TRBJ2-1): GAGVSQTPSNKVTEKGKYVELRCDPISGHTALYWYRQSLGQGPEFLIYFQGTGAADDSGLPNDRFFAVRPEGSVSTLKIQRTERGDSAVYLCASSFTRNNEQFFGPGTRLTVL.

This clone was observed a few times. Here the CDR3 reads CASSWEGAGEQFF. CDR3 sequence (DNA): TGCGCCAGCAGCTGGGAGGGGGCGGGTGAGCAGTTCTTC. This chain uses TRBV5-1 with TRBJ2-1; D is tentatively TRBD1 or TRBD2 (7 bases each). V was cut by 3 bases and J by 9 bases, with 13 bases left in between. Per the germline V gene, CDR1 is SGHRS and CDR2 is YFSETQ. There are 13 residues in the CDR3.

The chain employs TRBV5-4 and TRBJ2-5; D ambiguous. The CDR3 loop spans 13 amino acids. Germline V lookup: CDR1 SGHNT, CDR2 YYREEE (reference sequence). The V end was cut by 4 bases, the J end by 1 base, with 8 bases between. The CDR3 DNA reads TGTGCCAGCAGCCTGGGCCCCCAAGAGACCCAGTACTTC. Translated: CASSLGPQETQYF.